A selection of T cell receptor beta chains follows, all from one sample in a study of pediatric ulcerative colitis. Clones were read by immunoSEQ multiplex PCR, and TCRdb kept only the in-frame ones, dropping some. In the table there are some 60,000 clones, 77% of which are singletons. The sample taken for sequencing was blood. These receptors all stem from a boy aged 5-17 years with moderate ulcerative colitis. CDR3s include the opening cysteine and the closing phenylalanine or tryptophan. The order of the fields is D gene, CDR3 length, clone size, V gene, J gene, CDR3 protein, CDR3 DNA. A D gene is named only where the DNA matches it firmly. Clone size, where shown, is once, few, many, or a class for clones that have expanded.

d_call: .; cdr3_length: 15; clone_size: .; v_call: TRBV6-6; j_call: TRBJ2-7; cdr3_aa: CASSRSGGRADEQYF; cdr3_nt: TGTGCCAGCAGCCGATCGGGCGGACGGGCGGACGAGCAGTACTTC
d_call: .; cdr3_length: 12; clone_size: .; v_call: TRBV10-3; j_call: TRBJ1-2; cdr3_aa: CAISEGEYGYTF; cdr3_nt: TGTGCCATCAGTGAGGGAGAGTATGGCTACACCTTC
d_call: TRBD1; cdr3_length: 16; clone_size: .; v_call: TRBV5-1; j_call: TRBJ2-7; cdr3_aa: CASSEGSGTGTYEQYF; cdr3_nt: TGCGCCAGCAGCGAAGGATCCGGGACAGGGACCTACGAGCAGTACTTC
d_call: .; cdr3_length: 13; clone_size: .; v_call: TRBV18; j_call: TRBJ2-7; cdr3_aa: CASSPQGVNEQYF; cdr3_nt: TGTGCCAGCTCACCGCAGGGTGTCAACGAGCAGTACTTC
d_call: .; cdr3_length: 15; clone_size: .; v_call: TRBV30; j_call: TRBJ2-7; cdr3_aa: CAWGAGWESSYEQYF; cdr3_nt: TGTGCCTGGGGGGCCGGCTGGGAAAGCTCCTACGAGCAGTACTTC
d_call: .; cdr3_length: 15; clone_size: .; v_call: TRBV2; j_call: TRBJ2-7; cdr3_aa: CASSEWGDSSYEQYF; cdr3_nt: TGTGCCAGCAGTGAATGGGGGGACAGCTCCTACGAGCAGTACTTC
d_call: TRBD1; cdr3_length: 15; clone_size: .; v_call: TRBV7-6; j_call: TRBJ2-2; cdr3_aa: CASSRQGSNTGELFF; cdr3_nt: TGTGCCAGCAGCCGACAGGGGTCGAACACCGGGGAGCTGTTTTTT
d_call: TRBD2; cdr3_length: 17; clone_size: .; v_call: TRBV5-6; j_call: TRBJ2-3; cdr3_aa: CASSAPGLAGITDTQYF; cdr3_nt: TGTGCCAGCAGCGCGCCGGGACTAGCGGGGATCACAGATACGCAGTATTTT
d_call: .; cdr3_length: 13; clone_size: .; v_call: TRBV9; j_call: TRBJ2-1; cdr3_aa: CASSVDVRNEQFF; cdr3_nt: TGTGCCAGCAGCGTAGACGTCCGCAATGAGCAGTTCTTC
d_call: .; cdr3_length: 16; clone_size: .; v_call: TRBV4-1; j_call: TRBJ1-2; cdr3_aa: CASSQDPGQDNYGYTF; cdr3_nt: TGCGCCAGCAGCCAAGATCCGGGGCAGGATAACTATGGCTACACCTTC
d_call: .; cdr3_length: 15; clone_size: .; v_call: TRBV6-4; j_call: TRBJ2-4; cdr3_aa: CASSDTGSAKNIQYF; cdr3_nt: TGTGCCAGCAGTGATACAGGATCGGCCAAAAACATTCAGTACTTC
d_call: TRBD1; cdr3_length: 14; clone_size: few; v_call: TRBV28; j_call: TRBJ2-4; cdr3_aa: CASSLTGFKNIQYF; cdr3_nt: TGTGCCAGCAGTTTGACAGGGTTCAAAAACATTCAGTACTTC
d_call: TRBD1; cdr3_length: 12; clone_size: .; v_call: TRBV7-9; j_call: TRBJ1-4; cdr3_aa: CASRGQYEKLFF; cdr3_nt: TGTGCCAGCAGGGGACAGTATGAAAAACTGTTTTTT
d_call: TRBD1; cdr3_length: 16; clone_size: .; v_call: TRBV7-8; j_call: TRBJ2-3; cdr3_aa: CASSPQNRGPKDTQYF; cdr3_nt: TGTGCCAGCAGCCCACAGAACAGGGGCCCCAAAGATACGCAGTATTTT
d_call: .; cdr3_length: 14; clone_size: .; v_call: TRBV6-1; j_call: TRBJ1-2; cdr3_aa: CASSVRQDIYGYTF; cdr3_nt: TGTGCCAGCAGTGTGAGACAGGATATCTATGGCTACACCTTC
d_call: .; cdr3_length: 15; clone_size: .; v_call: TRBV19; j_call: TRBJ1-1; cdr3_aa: CASSIVNTVNTEAFF; cdr3_nt: TGTGCCAGTAGTATAGTTAACACTGTGAACACTGAAGCTTTCTTT
d_call: TRBD2; cdr3_length: 14; clone_size: .; v_call: TRBV11-2; j_call: TRBJ2-3; cdr3_aa: CASSLVGGKDTQYF; cdr3_nt: TGTGCCAGCAGCTTAGTCGGGGGGAAGGATACGCAGTATTTT
d_call: TRBD2; cdr3_length: 18; clone_size: .; v_call: TRBV10-2; j_call: TRBJ2-7; cdr3_aa: CASSDSSGSFLQSYEQYF; cdr3_nt: TGCGCCAGCAGTGATTCTAGCGGGAGTTTTCTGCAGTCCTACGAGCAGTACTTC
d_call: .; cdr3_length: 12; clone_size: .; v_call: TRBV27; j_call: TRBJ2-2; cdr3_aa: CASSSWAGELFF; cdr3_nt: TGTGCCAGCAGTTCGTGGGCCGGGGAGCTGTTTTTT
d_call: .; cdr3_length: 14; clone_size: .; v_call: TRBV7-6; j_call: TRBJ1-1; cdr3_aa: CASSRTGLGTEAFF; cdr3_nt: TGTGCCAGCAGCCGAACAGGGTTAGGCACTGAAGCTTTCTTT
d_call: TRBD1; cdr3_length: 13; clone_size: .; v_call: TRBV5-1; j_call: TRBJ2-7; cdr3_aa: CASRTGGTDEQYF; cdr3_nt: TGCGCCAGCAGGACAGGGGGCACGGACGAGCAGTACTTC
d_call: .; cdr3_length: 14; clone_size: .; v_call: TRBV5-1; j_call: TRBJ2-1; cdr3_aa: CASSLGRVYNEQFF; cdr3_nt: TGCGCCAGCAGCTTAGGGCGGGTCTACAATGAGCAGTTCTTC
d_call: .; cdr3_length: 14; clone_size: .; v_call: TRBV27; j_call: TRBJ2-7; cdr3_aa: CASSLSGLTIKQYF; cdr3_nt: TGTGCCAGCAGTTTATCGGGCCTAACTATAAAGCAGTACTTC
d_call: TRBD1; cdr3_length: 11; clone_size: .; v_call: TRBV7-9; j_call: TRBJ1-1; cdr3_aa: CASSETGVCFF; cdr3_nt: TGTGCCAGCAGCGAAACAGGGGTCTGTTTCTTT
d_call: TRBD2; cdr3_length: 15; clone_size: .; v_call: TRBV9; j_call: TRBJ2-7; cdr3_aa: CASSVDGRPTYEQYF; cdr3_nt: TGTGCCAGCAGCGTAGACGGGAGGCCTACCTACGAGCAGTACTTC
d_call: .; cdr3_length: 14; clone_size: .; v_call: TRBV11-3; j_call: TRBJ1-2; cdr3_aa: CASSTPLINYGYTF; cdr3_nt: TGTGCCAGCAGCACACCCCTCATTAACTATGGCTACACCTTC
d_call: .; cdr3_length: 15; clone_size: .; v_call: TRBV5-6; j_call: TRBJ1-4; cdr3_aa: CASSLSVRMFEKLFF; cdr3_nt: TGTGCCAGCAGCCTGAGCGTCCGGATGTTTGAAAAACTGTTTTTT
d_call: .; cdr3_length: 12; clone_size: few; v_call: TRBV30; j_call: TRBJ1-3; cdr3_aa: CAWIYSGNTIYF; cdr3_nt: TGTGCCTGGATATACTCTGGAAACACCATATATTTT
d_call: .; cdr3_length: 15; clone_size: .; v_call: TRBV7-2; j_call: TRBJ1-2; cdr3_aa: CASRPGPIIRSGYTF; cdr3_nt: TGTGCCAGCAGGCCGGGACCGATTATCAGGTCAGGCTACACCTTC
d_call: TRBD1; cdr3_length: 14; clone_size: .; v_call: TRBV10-2; j_call: TRBJ2-5; cdr3_aa: CASSKDRGRRTQYF; cdr3_nt: TGCGCCAGCTCAAAGGACAGGGGACGCAGGACCCAGTACTTC
d_call: .; cdr3_length: 13; clone_size: .; v_call: TRBV29-1; j_call: TRBJ1-2; cdr3_aa: CSVEDPRESGYTF; cdr3_nt: TGCAGCGTTGAAGATCCGCGGGAATCTGGCTACACCTTC
d_call: TRBD2; cdr3_length: 15; clone_size: .; v_call: TRBV7-2; j_call: TRBJ2-2; cdr3_aa: CASSGAGGSGGELFF; cdr3_nt: TGTGCCAGCAGCGGAGCGGGAGGGAGTGGCGGGGAGCTGTTTTTT
d_call: .; cdr3_length: 15; clone_size: .; v_call: TRBV19; j_call: TRBJ1-5; cdr3_aa: CASSMGGLSNQPQHF; cdr3_nt: TGTGCCAGTAGTATGGGTGGGTTAAGCAATCAGCCCCAGCATTTT
d_call: TRBD1; cdr3_length: 18; clone_size: .; v_call: TRBV12-5; j_call: TRBJ2-1; cdr3_aa: CASGLGRDRGWPYNEQFF; cdr3_nt: TGTGCTAGTGGTTTGGGTCGGGACAGGGGATGGCCCTACAATGAGCAGTTCTTC
d_call: .; cdr3_length: 12; clone_size: few; v_call: TRBV7-2; j_call: TRBJ1-5; cdr3_aa: CASSLEAQAQHF; cdr3_nt: TGTGCCAGCAGCTTAGAGGCGCAAGCCCAGCATTTT
d_call: TRBD1; cdr3_length: 16; clone_size: .; v_call: TRBV27; j_call: TRBJ1-5; cdr3_aa: CASSRTGVRSNQPQHF; cdr3_nt: TGTGCCAGCAGCCGAACAGGGGTGAGAAGCAATCAGCCCCAGCATTTT
d_call: TRBD2; cdr3_length: 15; clone_size: .; v_call: TRBV5-1; j_call: TRBJ2-2; cdr3_aa: CASRATSGNTGELFF; cdr3_nt: TGCGCCAGCAGAGCGACTAGCGGGAACACCGGGGAGCTGTTTTTT